Following are 13 T cell receptor beta chains from one sample sequenced in a study of cytotoxic CD8 clonotypes in ibrutinib-treated CLL. The assay was immunoSEQ multiplex PCR, and TCRdb's table has in-frame clones only and misses some. The data show roughly 330,000 clones, under 70% seen once. The sample consisted of PBMCs, taken after 36 months of ibrutinib treatment. Source of these receptors: a human donor with chronic lymphocytic leukemia.

The genes are TRBV29-1 and TRBJ2-5; D perhaps matches TRBD2 (6 bases). Germline V gives CDR1 SQVTM, CDR2 ANQGSEA. Trimming stripped 4 bases from V and 2 bases from J, with 14 bases between. CDR3 length: 14 residues. The CDR3 protein is CSVVRGLFQETQYF. DNA of the CDR3: TGCAGCGTTGTTCGGGGACTCTTTCAAGAGACCCAGTACTTC.

This clone was seen only once. The V call is TRBV29-1, the J call TRBJ1-1; 9 nucleotides match TRBD1. The CDR3 spans 14 residues. Germline trimming cut 6 bases from V and 5 bases from J; bases unmatched to any gene: 10. Germline V gene data show CDR1 as SQVTM and CDR2 as ANQGSEA. CDR3 coding DNA: TGCAGCGTGGGGTGGGACAGGGTGTGGACTGAAGCTTTCTTT. This encodes CSVGWDRVWTEAFF.

The chain is built from TRBV29-1 and TRBJ2-1; 7 nucleotides match TRBD2. Germline CDR1 and CDR2: SQVTM and ANQGSEA. Losses at the gene ends were 5 bases for V and 8 bases for J; bases not matched to a gene: 3. The CDR3 is 11 residues long. The CDR3 loop is CSVKRDYEQFF. The CDR3 DNA is TGCAGCGTTAAGCGGGACTATGAGCAGTTCTTC.

This chain connects TRBV29-1 to TRBJ2-7, with D perhaps assigned TRBD1 or TRBD2 (5 bases each). CDR1 is SQVTM, CDR2 ANQGSEA, per germline. The germline V and J ends were trimmed by 1 base and 5 bases, with 21 bases remaining between them. The length of the CDR3 is 16 residues. The CDR3 region has the DNA TGCAGCGTTGAAGGGGGGTTGAGGGTAGGGAGTCACGAGCAGTACTTC. It translates to CSVEGGLRVGSHEQYF.

The chain combines TRBV6-6 with TRBJ2-2, with D perhaps TRBD2 (6 bases). Germline CDR1 reads MNHNY; CDR2 reads SVGAGI (reference sequence). The ends were cut back, 5 bases at V and 4 bases at J, with 14 bases in the middle. This CDR3 spans 15 amino acids. CDR3 in DNA: TGTGCCAGCAGTCGACTAGATTCGGGCACCGGGGAGCTGTTTTTT. Translated: CASSRLDSGTGELFF.

The chain employs TRBV18 and TRBJ2-1; weak D call: TRBD2 (7 bases). V shed 3 bases and J shed 14 bases, with 17 bases lying between them. Germline CDR1 KGHSH, CDR2 LQKENI. The CDR3 has 13 residues. The CDR3, as DNA: TGTGCCAGCTCACCTACAGTAGGGGGGGAAAAGTTCTTC. Translation: CASSPTVGGEKFF.

The chain employs TRBV27 and TRBJ2-7, with D possibly TRBD2 on 7 matching bases. The CDR3 has 16 amino acids. In germline, CDR1 is MNHEY, CDR2 SMNVEV (reference sequence). Trimming stripped 6 bases from V and 7 bases from J, with 25 bases between. The CDR3 nucleotides are TGTGCCAGCAGCGTCGGTTGGGGGGGCCCGTCTGGGGAGCAGTACTTC. Protein product: CASSVGWGGPSGEQYF.

This clone has just a few counts. The V call is TRBV27, the J call TRBJ2-3; TRBD2 matches 15 bases. There are 17 residues in the CDR3. Losses at the gene ends were 0 bases for V and 5 bases for J; bases not matched to a gene: 3. Germline CDR1 reads MNHEY; CDR2 reads SMNVEV (reference sequence). The CDR3 is CASSLSGLAGGIDTQYF. In DNA, the CDR3 is TGTGCCAGCAGTTTATCGGGACTAGCGGGAGGAATAGATACGCAGTATTTT.

This clone was seen a few times. This chain links TRBV29-1 with TRBJ2-3; 11 bases agree with TRBD1. Germline V CDR1 and CDR2: SQVTM, ANQGSEA. The V gene end was trimmed by 4 bases and the J gene end by 6 bases; junction bases not matched to a gene: 6. This CDR3 has 14 residues. The CDR3 sequence: CSVGRTGGGDTQYF. The CDR3 coding sequence is TGCAGCGTTGGTAGGACAGGGGGCGGTGATACGCAGTATTTT.

The table lists this clone with a few counts. CDR3 protein: CASSLRGQYEQYF. CDR3 nucleotide sequence: TGTGCCAGCAGTTTACGAGGCCAGTACGAGCAGTACTTC. This chain connects TRBV27 to TRBJ2-7; unclear D gene. CDR1 and CDR2 (germline): MNHEY, SMNVEV (reference sequence). There are 13 residues in the CDR3. Trimming took 2 bases from V and 4 from J, leaving 9 bases between them.

CDR3: CASSLADGPNQPQHF. The CDR3 DNA reads TGTGCCAGCAGCTTAGCTGACGGTCCGAATCAGCCCCAGCATTTT. V and J are TRBV7-2 and TRBJ1-5, with D unresolved. V lost 0 bases, J lost 4 bases, and 10 bases lay in between. The CDR3 contains 15 residues. The germline gives CDR1 SGHTA, CDR2 FQGNSA.

The rearrangement links TRBV4-1 to TRBJ2-7, with TRBD1 matching 8 bases. V was clipped by 2 bases and J by 0 bases; unmatched bases: 9. There are 17 residues in the CDR3. From germline, CDR1 is MGHRA and CDR2 YSYEKL. The DNA of the CDR3 is TGCGCCAGCAGCCAAACCGCGGACAGGGACAGCTCCTACGAGCAGTACTTC. It is translated as CASSQTADRDSSYEQYF.

J is TRBJ2-7 and V is TRBV6-5; D gene ambiguous. Germline lookup yields CDR1 MNHEY and CDR2 SVGAGI. The CDR3 has 15 residues. The V end lost 2 bases, the J end lost 4 bases, and 15 bases lay between the germline ends. DNA of the CDR3: TGTGCCAGCAGTTACGCTAGGGATTACAAATACGAGCAGTACTTC. Amino acid sequence: CASSYARDYKYEQYF.